The 24 T cell receptor beta chains listed next were all sequenced from one sample in a study of cytomegalovirus exposure and HLA in healthy donors. The PCR used 60 Vbeta and 13 Jbeta primers. Clones were read by immunoSEQ multiplex PCR, and TCRdb kept only the in-frame ones, dropping some. In all, the sample yields 150,000 or so clones. What was sequenced was PBMCs. These receptor sequences come from a man aged 25 to 40 in good health and CMV-seronegative.

The V gene is TRBV7-9, the J gene TRBJ1-1; D possibly corresponds to TRBD1 (5 bases). Germline assignment: CDR1 SEHNR and CDR2 FQNEAQ (reference sequence). The CDR3 runs to 11 residues. V dropped 11 bases and J dropped 1 base, with 8 bases sitting between them. The CDR3 is CAGRGNTEAFF. DNA for the CDR3: TGTGCCGGTAGGGGGAACACTGAAGCTTTCTTT.

The gene calls are TRBV30 and TRBJ1-5; 9 nucleotides agree with TRBD1. CDR3 length: 15 residues. Germline CDR1 and CDR2: GTSNPN and SVGIG (reference sequence). V gave up 4 bases and J gave up 6 bases; unmatched junction bases: 10. This chain's CDR3 is CAWNADRGGSQPQHF. DNA of the CDR3: TGTGCCTGGAACGCGGACAGGGGAGGCAGTCAGCCCCAGCATTTT.

V gene TRBV28 combines with J gene TRBJ2-2, with D unresolved. Trimming shortened V by 8 bases and J by 8 bases, and 12 bases separated the two germline ends. Germline CDR1 reads MDHEN; CDR2 reads SYDVKM. This CDR3 contains 12 residues. The CDR3 reads CASDNTAGELFF. The DNA of the CDR3 is TGTGCCAGCGACAACACGGCGGGGGAGCTGTTTTTT.

The chain combines TRBV14 with TRBJ2-2; TRBD2 agrees at 7 bases. Trimming removed 4 bases from V and 3 bases from J; junction bases left unmatched: 5. This CDR3 has 15 residues. Germline assignment: CDR1 SGHDN and CDR2 FVKESK. CDR3 coding DNA: TGTGCCAGCAGCCCCGGACTAGAGGACACCGGGGAGCTGTTTTTT. It is translated as CASSPGLEDTGELFF.

This chain uses TRBV6-5 with TRBJ2-1; TRBD2 agrees at 15 bases. V was pared by 5 bases and J by 10 bases, with 6 bases of the junction left unmatched. Germline CDR1 is MNHEY and CDR2 is SVGAGI. The CDR3 has 15 amino acids. CDR3 amino acids: CASSKGLAGGGEQFF. Here the CDR3 DNA reads TGTGCCAGCAGTAAGGGACTAGCGGGAGGAGGGGAGCAGTTCTTC.

The chain is built from TRBV4-1 and TRBJ2-7; TRBD2 matches at 13 bases. Trimming cost V 1 base and J 6 bases; bases outside gene matches: 12. The germline V gene has CDR1 MGHRA and CDR2 YSYEKL. This CDR3 has 18 amino acids. CDR3 amino acids: CASSQAQGLAGEAGEQYF. The CDR3 DNA is TGCGCCAGCAGCCAAGCCCAAGGACTAGCGGGAGAGGCGGGCGAGCAGTACTTC.

J is TRBJ2-5 and V is TRBV14, with D uncertain. Between the trimmed V and J ends, which lost 3 bases and 0 bases, there was a span of 11 bases. CDR3 size: 15 residues. Per germline, CDR1 SGHDN and CDR2 FVKESK. CDR3 amino acids: CASSHLMEYQETQYF. The CDR3 nucleotides are TGTGCCAGCAGCCACCTCATGGAGTACCAAGAGACCCAGTACTTC. Combining the CDR3 with reference TRBV14 and TRBJ2-5 gives the whole variable domain EAGVTQFPSHSVIEKGQTVTLRCDPISGHDNLYWYRRVMGKEIKFLLHFVKESKQDESGMPNNRFLAERTGGTYSTLKVQPAELEDSGVYFCASSHLMEYQETQYFGPGTRLLVL.

V and J are TRBV10-1 and TRBJ1-1; D is perhaps TRBD1 (5 bases). The germline V and J ends were trimmed by 0 bases and 6 bases, with 14 bases remaining between them. CDR3 length equals 15 residues. Germline V gene data show CDR1 as WNHNN and CDR2 as SYGVQD (reference sequence). This chain's CDR3 is CASSESRGGGPEAFF. CDR3 DNA: TGCGCCAGCAGTGAGTCTAGGGGAGGCGGTCCTGAAGCTTTCTTT.

This chain joins TRBV6-1 and TRBJ2-7; the D gene is possibly TRBD1 (5 bases). The V and J ends lost 1 base and 7 bases respectively, with 14 bases between them. The CDR3 totals 14 residues. Looked up from germline, CDR1 is MNHNS and CDR2 is SASEGT. The CDR3 here is CASSEGGVALEQYF. CDR3 coding DNA: TGTGCCAGCAGTGAAGGGGGCGTTGCCCTGGAGCAGTACTTC.

The chain has TRBV18 and TRBJ2-3; 11 nucleotides match TRBD1. The CDR3 loop spans 14 amino acids. V trimming: 6 bases; J trimming: 5 bases; junction bases outside the gene matches: 4. Germline V gene sequence: CDR1 KGHSH, CDR2 LQKENI. The CDR3 reads CASSSGTGGDTQYF. CDR3 DNA: TGTGCCAGCTCGTCCGGGACAGGGGGAGATACGCAGTATTTT.

The chain carries TRBV7-8 and TRBJ1-5; D gene unclear. V was clipped by 0 bases and J by 2 bases, with 5 bases between them. CDR1 is SGHVS, CDR2 FQNEAQ, per germline. The CDR3 runs to 14 residues. CDR3 nucleotide sequence: TGTGCCAGCAGCTTAGCCGGGGGCAATCAGCCCCAGCATTTT. Protein: CASSLAGGNQPQHF.

The V and J genes are TRBV12-5 and TRBJ1-4, with 7 bases matching TRBD1. The V gene's germline CDR1 is LGHNT and CDR2 FRNRAP. The CDR3 is made up of 14 amino acids. The ends lost 1 base at V and 8 bases at J; junction bases unmatched: 4. The CDR3 DNA reads as TGTGCTAGTGGTTTGGGACAGGGCCAGGAAAAACTGTTTTTT. It translates to CASGLGQGQEKLFF.

The chain employs TRBV5-4 and TRBJ2-3; 7 bases agree with TRBD1. V lost 4 bases and J lost 4; bases outside the gene matches: 6. Looked up from germline, CDR1 is SGHNT and CDR2 is YYREEE (reference sequence). There are 14 residues in the CDR3. CDR3 nucleotide sequence: TGTGCCAGCAGCCCACGACAGGGTGCAGATACGCAGTATTTT. Translated, it gives CASSPRQGADTQYF. Variable domain in full (rest from reference TRBV5-4 and TRBJ2-3): ETGVTQSPTHLIKTRGQQVTLRCSSQSGHNTVSWYQQALGQGPQFIFQYYREEENGRGNFPPRFSGLQFPNYSSELNVNALELDDSALYLCASSPRQGADTQYFGPGTRLTVL.

J is TRBJ1-3 and V is TRBV4-1, with D hard to call. Germline V gives CDR1 MGHRA, CDR2 YSYEKL. The CDR3 covers 16 residues. Between the trimmed V and J ends, which lost 1 base and 0 bases, there was a span of 10 bases. The CDR3 here is CASSQGHSSSGNTIYF. CDR3 DNA: TGCGCCAGCAGCCAAGGACACTCAAGCTCTGGAAACACCATATATTTT.

The gene calls are TRBV7-2 and TRBJ1-2; TRBD1 matches 7 bases. The germline V gene has CDR1 SGHTA and CDR2 FQGNSA. Germline trimming cut 1 base from V and 4 bases from J; bases unmatched to any gene: 3. This CDR3 is 14 amino acids long. The CDR3 reads CASSLGQGGYGYTF. CDR3 DNA sequence: TGTGCCAGCAGCTTAGGACAGGGTGGCTATGGCTACACCTTC. The whole variable domain, filled in from reference TRBV7-2 and TRBJ1-2, reads GAGVSQSPSNKVTEKGKDVELRCDPISGHTALYWYRQSLGQGLEFLIYFQGNSAPDKSGLPSDRFSAERTGGSVSTLTIQRTQQEDSAVYLCASSLGQGGYGYTFGSGTRLTVV.

V is TRBV7-6 and J is TRBJ2-1; 9 bases fit TRBD1. The CDR3 is 15 amino acids. The V segment lost 4 bases and the J segment 3 bases; nucleotides outside the gene matches: 4. Germline V gene lookup returns CDR1 SGHVS and CDR2 FNYEAQ. The CDR3 coding sequence is TGTGCCAGCAGCTCGGGACAGGGTTACTACAATGAGCAGTTCTTC. Translating gives CASSSGQGYYNEQFF.

The gene calls are TRBV2 and TRBJ2-2; 7 bases agree with TRBD1. The germline V gene encodes CDR1 SNHLY and CDR2 FYNNEI. The CDR3 sequence is 16 residues long. With 5 bases clipped from V and 1 base from J, the junction kept 7 bases outside the gene matches. CDR3 sequence reads: CASSFEGAGNTGELFF. CDR3 bases: TGTGCCAGCAGTTTTGAGGGGGCGGGGAACACCGGGGAGCTGTTTTTT.

V gene TRBV6-5 combines with J gene TRBJ1-2; 7 bases align to TRBD1. This CDR3 contains 14 residues. V gave up 0 bases and J gave up 7 bases; unmatched junction bases: 5. Germline V CDR1 and CDR2: MNHEY, SVGAGI. CDR3 sequence: CASSYSRGLSGYTF. The DNA of the CDR3 is TGTGCCAGCAGTTACTCGAGGGGGCTGAGTGGCTACACCTTC.

CDR3 bases: TGTGCCAGCAGCTTGCCGGGTTCGGCGGGAGCTTTCTTT. It codes for CASSLPGSAGAFF. The chain is built from TRBV5-4 and TRBJ1-1, with D uncertain. Germline lookup yields CDR1 SGHNT and CDR2 YYREEE (reference sequence). Deletions cut 1 base from V and 10 bases from J, with 14 bases between. This CDR3 has 13 amino acids. The full variable domain, in which reference TRBV5-4 and TRBJ1-1 provide the parts outside the CDR3, is ETGVTQSPTHLIKTRGQQVTLRCSSQSGHNTVSWYQQALGQGPQFIFQYYREEENGRGNFPPRFSGLQFPNYSSELNVNALELDDSALYLCASSLPGSAGAFFGQGTRLTVV.

J is TRBJ2-6 and V is TRBV9; D gene ambiguous. Per germline, CDR1 SGDLS and CDR2 YYNGEE. This CDR3 region has 16 residues. Trimming took off 0 bases at V and 0 bases at J, with 7 bases between the two ends. CDR3 loop: CASSVGTSSGANVLTF. For the CDR3, the DNA is TGTGCCAGCAGCGTAGGAACGAGCTCTGGGGCCAACGTCCTGACTTTC.

The chain carries TRBV5-4 and TRBJ1-1; TRBD1 aligns across 7 bases. Per germline, CDR1 SGHNT and CDR2 YYREEE (reference sequence). V trimming: 4 bases; J trimming: 2 bases; junction bases outside the gene matches: 5. The CDR3 extends over 14 amino acids. The CDR3 reads CASSLTGVNTEAFF. The CDR3, as DNA: TGTGCCAGCAGCCTCACAGGGGTTAACACTGAAGCTTTCTTT.

This rearrangement joins TRBV6-1 to TRBJ2-7, with 15 bases aligning to TRBD2. J was trimmed by 7 bases and V by 6 bases; bases with no gene match: 7. The CDR3 extends over 15 amino acids. From germline, CDR1 is MNHNS and CDR2 SASEGT. This CDR3 is CASRSGTSGRWEQYF. The CDR3 DNA reads as TGTGCCAGCAGATCAGGGACTAGCGGGAGGTGGGAGCAGTACTTC.

The V and J genes are TRBV10-1 and TRBJ1-1, with 9 bases matching TRBD1. This CDR3 region has 11 residues. The germline gives CDR1 WNHNN, CDR2 SYGVQD (reference sequence). V was clipped by 5 bases and J by 11 bases; unmatched bases: 3. The CDR3 loop reads CASSTGGQAFF. The CDR3 nucleotides are TGCGCCAGCAGTACAGGGGGCCAGGCTTTCTTT.

The rearrangement links TRBV28 to TRBJ2-2; D not resolved. The CDR3 runs to 12 residues. With 7 bases removed from V and 2 bases from J, the gap between germline ends came to 5 bases. Per the germline V gene, CDR1 is MDHEN and CDR2 is SYDVKM. The CDR3 DNA follows: TGTGCCAGCAACTTCAACACCGGGGAGCTGTTTTTT. This encodes CASNFNTGELFF.